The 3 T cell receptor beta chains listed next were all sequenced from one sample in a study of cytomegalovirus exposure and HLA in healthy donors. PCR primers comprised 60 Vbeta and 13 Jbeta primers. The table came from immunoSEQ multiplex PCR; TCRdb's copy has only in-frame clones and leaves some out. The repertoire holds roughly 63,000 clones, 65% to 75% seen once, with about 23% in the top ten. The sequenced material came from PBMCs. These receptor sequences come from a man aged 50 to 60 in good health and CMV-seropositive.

CDR3 bases: TGCGCCAGCAGCACTGGTTCAGGGGTCGTGAACACTGAAGCTTTCTTT. It encodes CASSTGSGVVNTEAFF. This sequence joins TRBV5-1 and TRBJ1-1, with D perhaps matching TRBD1 (6 bases). The V gene lost 4 bases and the J gene lost 0 bases, with 16 bases spanning the gap. From germline, CDR1 is SGHRS and CDR2 YFSETQ. The CDR3 length is 16 residues.

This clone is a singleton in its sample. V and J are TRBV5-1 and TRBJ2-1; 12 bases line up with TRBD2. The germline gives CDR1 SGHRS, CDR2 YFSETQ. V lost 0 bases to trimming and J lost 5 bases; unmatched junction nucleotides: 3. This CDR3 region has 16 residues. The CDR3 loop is CASSLDLAGGNNEQFF. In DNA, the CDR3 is TGCGCCAGCAGCTTGGACCTAGCGGGAGGGAACAATGAGCAGTTCTTC.

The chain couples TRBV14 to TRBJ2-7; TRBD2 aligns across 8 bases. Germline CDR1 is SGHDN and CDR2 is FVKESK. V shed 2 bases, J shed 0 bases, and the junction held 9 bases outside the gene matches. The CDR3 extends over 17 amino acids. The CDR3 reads CASSQRSGGRYSYEQYF. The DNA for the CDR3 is TGTGCCAGCAGCCAAAGGTCTGGCGGGAGGTACTCCTACGAGCAGTACTTC.